The 6 T cell receptor beta chains in this list originate from one sample, sequenced in a study of blood T cell repertoires in COVID-19. This table comes from immunoSEQ multiplex PCR, and its TCRdb copy is limited to in-frame clones, with some not included. The sample has more than 80,000 clones, roughly 88% seen once. Sequencing input: peripheral blood. Receptors were obtained from a man aged 45-60 years with active COVID-19.

The gene calls are TRBV19 and TRBJ2-3, with D perhaps TRBD1 (5 bases). Trimming removed 1 base at V and 2 bases at J, with 10 bases between. Germline V lookup: CDR1 LNHDA, CDR2 SQIVND (reference sequence). This CDR3 has 15 amino acids. CDR3 sequence (DNA): TGTGCCAGTAGTATAGGAGGACAAGTCACAGATACGCAGTATTTT. Its translation: CASSIGGQVTDTQYF.

The J gene is TRBJ1-2, the V gene TRBV10-1; D not resolved. Germline V gives CDR1 WNHNN, CDR2 SYGVQD (reference sequence). The CDR3 loop spans 15 amino acids. Trimming stripped 8 bases from V and 0 bases from J, with 16 bases between. For the CDR3, the DNA is TGCGCCAGCTCGGGAGTAGGAACATCTAACTATGGCTACACCTTC. This sequence encodes CASSGVGTSNYGYTF.

This chain uses TRBV4-2 with TRBJ2-1, with 11 bases matching TRBD2. This CDR3 spans 17 amino acids. J was trimmed by 7 bases and V by 1 base; bases with no gene match: 9. CDR1 is LGHNA, CDR2 YNFKEQ, per germline. The CDR3 reads CASSQGTETSGVNEQFF. The CDR3 region has the DNA TGTGCCAGCAGCCAAGGAACGGAGACTAGCGGGGTGAATGAGCAGTTCTTC.

The J gene is TRBJ1-6, the V gene TRBV7-2; TRBD1 is a possible D gene (5 bases). CDR1 and CDR2 from the germline V gene are SGHTA and FQGNSA. This CDR3 contains 16 residues. Trimming removed 1 base from V and 0 bases from J, with 7 bases in between. CDR3 loop: CASSLGDSSYNSPLHF. DNA of the CDR3: TGTGCCAGCAGCTTAGGCGACAGCTCCTATAATTCACCCCTCCACTTT.

The CDR3 reads CASSSLTLDTGELFF. CDR3 DNA sequence: TGTGCCAGCAGTAGCCTGACTCTTGACACCGGGGAGCTGTTTTTT. The chain joins TRBV28 to TRBJ2-2; unclear D gene. The germline V and J ends were trimmed by 5 bases and 3 bases, with 13 bases remaining between them. CDR3 length: 15 residues. Germline CDR1 reads MDHEN; CDR2 reads SYDVKM. Drawing the rest from reference TRBV28 and TRBJ2-2, the complete variable domain is DVKVTQSSRYLVKRTGEKVFLECVQDMDHENMFWYRQDPGLGLRLIYFSYDVKMKEKGDIPEGYSVSREKKERFSLILESASTNQTSMYLCASSSLTLDTGELFFGEGSRLTVL.

The gene calls are TRBV5-1 and TRBJ1-1, with 9 bases matching TRBD1. V lost 2 bases, J lost 5 bases, and 16 bases stayed unmatched. This CDR3 has 18 amino acids. CDR1 SGHRS and CDR2 YFSETQ come from the germline V gene. The CDR3 spells CASSFEPGGQGVNTEAFF. The CDR3 DNA reads TGCGCCAGCAGCTTTGAACCTGGGGGACAGGGAGTTAATACTGAAGCTTTCTTT. The whole variable domain, remainder taken from reference TRBV5-1 and TRBJ1-1, is KAGVTQTPRYLIKTRGQQVTLSCSPISGHRSVSWYQQTPGQGLQFLFEYFSETQRNKGNFPGRFSGRQFSNSRSEMNVSTLELGDSALYLCASSFEPGGQGVNTEAFFGQGTRLTVV.